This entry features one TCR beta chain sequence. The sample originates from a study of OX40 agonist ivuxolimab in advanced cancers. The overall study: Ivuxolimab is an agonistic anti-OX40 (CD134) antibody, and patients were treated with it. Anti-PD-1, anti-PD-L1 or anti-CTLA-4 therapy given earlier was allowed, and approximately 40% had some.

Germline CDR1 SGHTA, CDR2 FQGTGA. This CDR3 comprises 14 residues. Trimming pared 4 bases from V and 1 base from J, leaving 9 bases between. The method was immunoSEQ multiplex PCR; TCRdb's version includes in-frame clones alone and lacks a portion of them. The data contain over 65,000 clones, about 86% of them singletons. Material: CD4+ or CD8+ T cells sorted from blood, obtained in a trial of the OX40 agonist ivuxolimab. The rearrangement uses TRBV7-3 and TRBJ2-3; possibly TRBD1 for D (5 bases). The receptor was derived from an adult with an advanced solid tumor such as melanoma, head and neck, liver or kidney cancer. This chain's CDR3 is CASSSGLGTDTQYF. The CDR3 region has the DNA TGTGCCAGCAGCTCAGGGCTGGGCACAGATACGCAGTATTTT.